This T cell receptor beta chain was obtained from a study of T-cell memory formation after mild COVID-19. CDR3 length equals 17 residues. Germline lookup yields CDR1 SGHNT and CDR2 YENEEA. Trimming took 3 bases from V and 5 from J; bases not matched to a gene: 6. TCRdb used MiXCR to reprocess the 5' RACE reads, holding one entry per CDR3 protein. The data contain approximately 100,000 distinct CDR3 sequences, around 10% of them singletons. Source material: PBMCs or a T cell subset sorted from them (not recorded which). This rearrangement joins TRBV11-3 to TRBJ2-3; 15 positions agree with TRBD2. The clonotype comes from a man aged 18 to 35 who had mild COVID-19 (a few samples of this study predate the infection). Cell type and time point are not known. The CDR3 DNA reads TGTGCCAGCAGCTTCGGACTAGCGGGGGGGCCCCTAGATACGCAGTATTTT. This sequence encodes CASSFGLAGGPLDTQYF. The whole variable domain, filled in from reference TRBV11-3 and TRBJ2-3, reads EAGVVQSPRYKIIEKKQPVAFWCNPISGHNTLYWYLQNLGQGPELLIRYENEEAVDDSQLPKDRFSAERLKGVDSTLKIQPAELGDSAVYLCASSFGLAGGPLDTQYFGPGTRLTVL.